These 2 T cell receptor beta chains originate from one sample sequenced in a study of cytomegalovirus exposure and HLA in healthy donors. The PCR ran on 60 Vbeta and 13 Jbeta primers. The assay was immunoSEQ multiplex PCR, and TCRdb's table has in-frame clones only and misses some. The sample contains more than 95,000 clones, 69% of which appear only once. Sequenced: PBMCs. The receptors were sampled from a young man in good health and CMV-seronegative.

This clone was picked up a small number of times. The V call is TRBV18, the J call TRBJ2-1, with TRBD2 matching over 9 bases. The germline V gene has CDR1 KGHSH and CDR2 LQKENI. CDR3 length equals 15 residues. V lost 5 bases, J lost 4 bases, and 6 bases stayed unmatched. CDR3 sequence (DNA): TGTGCCAGCTCAACCCTAGCGGGACCTTACAATGAGCAGTTCTTC. Protein: CASSTLAGPYNEQFF.

J is TRBJ1-1 and V is TRBV11-2; D is unclear. The ends were cut back, 4 bases at V and 4 bases at J, with 10 bases in the middle. The CDR3 contains 13 residues. Germline-derived CDR1 and CDR2 are SGHAT and FQNNGV. This chain's CDR3 is CASSSQAGTEAFF. CDR3 bases: TGTGCCAGCAGCTCTCAGGCGGGCACTGAAGCTTTCTTT.